Presented here are 30 T cell receptor beta chains from one specimen sequenced in a study of cytomegalovirus exposure and HLA in healthy donors. Primers included in the PCR were 60 Vbeta and 13 Jbeta primers. The protocol was immunoSEQ multiplex PCR, while the TCRdb copy is restricted to in-frame clones and leaves out a portion. The table lists 200,000 to 250,000 clones, over 65% of them singletons, with around 2.9% in the top ten. Sequenced: PBMCs. The receptors were sampled from an older woman in good health and CMV-seropositive.

The chain combines TRBV9 with TRBJ2-2; 8 bases align to TRBD2. The germline CDR1 and CDR2 sequences are SGDLS and YYNGEE. This CDR3 is built from 16 residues. J was trimmed by 5 bases and V by 0 bases; bases with no gene match: 6. CDR3 protein: CASSVVPGGPTGELFF. CDR3 in DNA: TGTGCCAGCAGCGTAGTTCCGGGGGGGCCGACCGGGGAGCTGTTTTTT.

The V call is TRBV5-1, the J call TRBJ1-6, with D perhaps TRBD1 (5 bases). The CDR3 extends over 14 amino acids. Germline-derived CDR1 and CDR2 are SGHRS and YFSETQ. Trimming left V 0 bases short and J 6 bases short, with 7 bases between. The CDR3 spells CASSLEGVNSPLHF. Here the CDR3 DNA reads TGCGCCAGCAGCTTGGAAGGGGTTAATTCACCCCTCCACTTT.

J is TRBJ1-2 and V is TRBV12-5, with D possibly TRBD1 on 5 matching bases. The CDR3 is 15 residues long. V was trimmed by 7 bases and J by 4 bases, leaving 19 bases between them. Germline V gene lookup returns CDR1 LGHNT and CDR2 FRNRAP. The CDR3 region is CASAREAGMLYGYTF. Written as DNA, the CDR3 is TGTGCTAGTGCGCGGGAGGCAGGGATGCTCTATGGCTACACCTTC.

The chain couples TRBV25-1 to TRBJ2-5, with TRBD2 as a possible D gene (5 bases). The closer fit of TRBJ2-7 to the DNA end suggests the J call may be wrong. The CDR3 contains 12 residues. Germline V gives CDR1 MGHDK, CDR2 SYGVNS. CDR3 nucleotides: TGTGCCAGCGCCCGGGAATCCTACGAGCAGTACTTC. Translated: CASARESYEQYF.

The chain joins TRBV5-1 to TRBJ2-7, with D maybe TRBD1 (5 bases). Per germline, CDR1 SGHRS and CDR2 YFSETQ. CDR3 length: 14 residues. Trimming removed 2 bases from V and 1 base from J, with 10 bases in between. The CDR3, as DNA: TGCGCCAGCAGCTTAAACAGGATTTCCTACGAGCAGTACTTC. This encodes CASSLNRISYEQYF.

J is TRBJ2-7 and V is TRBV10-2, with TRBD2 matching 13 bases. The CDR3 spans 16 residues. V lost 10 bases and J lost 4; bases outside the gene matches: 13. Looked up from germline, CDR1 is WSHSY and CDR2 is SAAADI. The CDR3, as DNA: TGCGCCATCAGAGATCCGGGACTAGCGGGGCGGTACGAGCAGTACTTC. This codes for CAIRDPGLAGRYEQYF.

Notes on this clone: Germline is not matched at one junction end, which may reflect a read error. V and J are TRBV2 and TRBJ2-1, with 15 bases lining up with TRBD2. This CDR3 is built from 13 residues. CDR1 is SNHLY and CDR2 is FYNNEI in the germline V gene. The chain's CDR3 is CASSDGLAGGPIF. CDR3 coding DNA: TGTGCCAGCAGTGATGGACTAGCGGGGGGGCCAATCTTC.

A few counts support this clone. This chain links TRBV10-1 with TRBJ2-7; perhaps TRBD2 as D (5 bases). V lost 2 bases and J lost 7, with 15 bases in between. Germline CDR1 and CDR2: WNHNN and SYGVQD (reference sequence). The CDR3 contains 14 residues. The CDR3 sequence: CASSEGTSRREQYF. CDR3 coding DNA: TGCGCCAGCAGTGAGGGCACTAGTCGACGGGAGCAGTACTTC.

This sequence joins TRBV5-1 and TRBJ1-2; a possible D gene is TRBD1 (6 bases). The CDR3 sequence is 14 residues long. Trimming left V 4 bases short and J 3 bases short, with 13 bases between. Germline assignment: CDR1 SGHRS and CDR2 YFSETQ. The CDR3 DNA is TGCGCCAGCAGCGAACAGGGACCCGACTATGGCTACACCTTC. Translation: CASSEQGPDYGYTF.

The V gene is TRBV12-5, the J gene TRBJ2-1; TRBD1 might be the D (8 bases). The germline V and J ends were trimmed by 9 bases and 9 bases, with 21 bases remaining between them. The CDR3 consists of 14 residues. Germline values: CDR1 LGHNT, CDR2 FRNRAP. CDR3 sequence (DNA): TGTGCTAGCCGCCCACAGACAGGGGAGGGTGAGCAGTTCTTC. It specifies CASRPQTGEGEQFF.

This chain links TRBV5-6 with TRBJ1-5; the D is unclear. V was shortened by 4 bases and J by 3 bases, with 8 bases between the two germline ends. This CDR3 has 13 amino acids. Germline V gene data show CDR1 as SGHDT and CDR2 as YYEEEE. The CDR3 is CASSQDLNQPQHF. In nucleotides, the CDR3 is TGTGCCAGCAGCCAGGATCTCAATCAGCCCCAGCATTTT.

The chain combines TRBV27 with TRBJ1-6; 7 bases match TRBD1. The CDR3 length is 16 residues. CDR1 and CDR2 (germline): MNHEY, SMNVEV (reference sequence). Trimming at V came to 6 bases and at J to 4 bases, leaving 9 bases not matched to a gene. The CDR3 DNA reads TGTGCCAGCAGGGCAACAGGGGAGAGGTATAATTCACCCCTCCACTTT. As protein: CASRATGERYNSPLHF.

The chain links TRBV27 to TRBJ1-2; 7 nucleotides match TRBD1. Germline V gene data show CDR1 as MNHEY and CDR2 as SMNVEV (reference sequence). This CDR3 comprises 13 residues. With 6 bases clipped from V and 4 bases from J, the junction kept 5 bases outside the gene matches. The CDR3 nucleotides are TGTGCCAGCAGGCTGGACAGGACCTATGGCTACACCTTC. Translated, it gives CASRLDRTYGYTF.

A word on this clone: Its ends do not fully match the called genes, so a read error is possible. The chain couples TRBV7-9 to TRBJ1-1; D is unclear. The CDR3 extends over 11 amino acids. CDR1 and CDR2 from the germline V gene are SEHNR and FQNEAQ (reference sequence). This CDR3 is CSSGRRVEAFF. The CDR3 bases are TGTTCCAGCGGCAGGCGGGTTGAAGCTTTCTTT.

This clone occurred a few times. The chain's CDR3 is CASSRGTVYYYEQYF. CDR3 DNA sequence: TGTGCCAGCAGTAGGGGGACCGTTTATTACTACGAGCAGTACTTC. This sequence joins TRBV27 and TRBJ2-7, with a possible D match to TRBD1 (6 bases). V was trimmed by 5 bases and J by 3 bases, leaving 17 bases between them. This CDR3 has 15 amino acids. Germline assignment: CDR1 MNHEY and CDR2 SMNVEV (reference sequence).

This clone has a handful of counts. This chain joins TRBV5-4 and TRBJ2-5; tentatively, D is TRBD2 (6 bases). From germline, CDR1 is SGHNT and CDR2 YYREEE (reference sequence). Trimming took off 2 bases at V and 2 bases at J, with 10 bases between the two ends. The CDR3 is 14 amino acids. The CDR3 DNA sequence: TGTGCCAGCAGCTTCAAACGGGGGCAAGAGACCCAGTACTTC. It codes for CASSFKRGQETQYF.

This clone was counted only a few times. The rearrangement uses TRBV7-9 and TRBJ2-2; maybe TRBD2 (6 bases). Germline V gene sequence: CDR1 SEHNR, CDR2 FQNEAQ (reference sequence). V was clipped by 11 bases and J by 6 bases, with 16 bases between them. This CDR3 has 13 residues. CDR3 in amino acids: CASTWGGAGELFF. For the CDR3, the DNA is TGTGCCTCGACCTGGGGAGGCGCCGGGGAGCTGTTTTTT.

The gene calls are TRBV28 and TRBJ2-7; TRBD1 aligns across 9 bases. The CDR3 runs 17 residues. From germline, CDR1 is MDHEN and CDR2 SYDVKM. V dropped 3 bases and J dropped 1; count of bases not matched to a gene: 10. In DNA form, the CDR3 reads TGTGCCAGCAGTTTGTCGACCGCAGGGACAGGGTCCTACGAGCAGTACTTC. Its translation is CASSLSTAGTGSYEQYF.

This clone was observed a few times. The J gene is TRBJ1-5, the V gene TRBV4-2; 7 nucleotides align to TRBD1. The CDR3 is made up of 15 amino acids. Germline V CDR1 and CDR2: LGHNA, YNFKEQ. The junction had 2 bases not matched to a gene; V was cut back by 0 bases and J by 3 bases. The CDR3 loop reads CASSQERGLNQPQHF. The CDR3 nucleotides read TGTGCCAGCAGCCAAGAAAGGGGGCTCAATCAGCCCCAGCATTTT.

The chain combines TRBV7-8 with TRBJ2-5; TRBD2 matches 11 bases. Germline CDR1 is SGHVS and CDR2 is FQNEAQ. The CDR3 runs 16 residues. V lost 5 bases, J lost 1 base, and 6 bases stayed unmatched. CDR3 in amino acids: CASSLKLAGVQETQYF. The CDR3 DNA reads as TGTGCCAGCAGCCTCAAACTAGCGGGGGTCCAAGAGACCCAGTACTTC.

The rearrangement joins TRBV6-1 to TRBJ1-1; no firm D call. The germline V gene encodes CDR1 MNHNS and CDR2 SASEGT. The CDR3 runs 13 residues. V was shortened by 8 bases and J by 4 bases, with 14 bases between the two germline ends. Here the CDR3 DNA reads TGTGCCAGCTACTTATCAAGAGGCACTGAAGCTTTCTTT. This gives the protein CASYLSRGTEAFF.

V gene TRBV18 combines with J gene TRBJ2-5; 8 bases are shared with TRBD1. The DNA end lines up better with TRBJ2-7; the J call may be wrong. Germline-derived CDR1 and CDR2 are KGHSH and LQKENI. This CDR3 has 16 amino acids. CDR3 bases: TGTGCCAGCTCACCACCTACAGGGGGGACCCCCTACGAGCAGTACTTC. It specifies CASSPPTGGTPYEQYF.

V gene TRBV25-1 combines with J gene TRBJ2-3, with 7 bases aligning to TRBD2. Germline CDR1 MGHDK, CDR2 SYGVNS. The CDR3 is 15 residues long. Trimming at V came to 3 bases and at J to 1 base, leaving 4 bases not matched to a gene. This CDR3 reads CASSDLADRTDTQYF. CDR3 bases: TGTGCCAGCAGTGACCTAGCGGATCGCACAGATACGCAGTATTTT.

The chain couples TRBV7-2 to TRBJ2-1, with 15 bases matching TRBD2. V was pared by 4 bases and J by 4 bases, with 5 bases of the junction left unmatched. The CDR3 runs 17 residues. Germline loops: CDR1 SGHTA, CDR2 FQGNSA. The CDR3 sequence is CASSSTGLAGGYNEQFF. Written as DNA, the CDR3 is TGTGCCAGCAGCTCCACGGGACTAGCGGGGGGTTACAATGAGCAGTTCTTC.

This sequence joins TRBV7-3 and TRBJ1-1; tentative D call: TRBD1 (5 bases). V was shortened by 9 bases and J by 3 bases, with 14 bases between the two germline ends. The CDR3 spans 13 residues. From germline, CDR1 is SGHTA and CDR2 FQGTGA. This CDR3 is CASSTGDHTEAFF. Here the CDR3 DNA reads TGTGCCAGTTCCACAGGAGACCACACTGAAGCTTTCTTT.

This clone was counted once. This chain connects TRBV5-4 to TRBJ2-7; the match to TRBD1 covers 10 bases. V was clipped by 3 bases and J by 5 bases; unmatched bases: 5. This CDR3 spans 14 amino acids. The germline V gene has CDR1 SGHNT and CDR2 YYREEE (reference sequence). CDR3 protein: CASSSGQGRDEQYF. CDR3 sequence (DNA): TGTGCCAGCAGCTCGGGACAGGGGAGGGACGAGCAGTACTTC.

V and J are TRBV10-3 and TRBJ2-2; D possibly corresponds to TRBD1 (5 bases). The germline V gene has CDR1 ENHRY and CDR2 SYGVKD. Between the trimmed V and J ends, which lost 6 bases and 7 bases, there was a span of 9 bases. The CDR3 totals 12 residues. The CDR3 coding sequence is TGTGCCATCAGACCCCAGGGCGGGGAGCTGTTTTTT. Protein sequence: CAIRPQGGELFF.

The rearrangement uses TRBV10-3 and TRBJ1-2, with TRBD1 matching 9 bases. The trim removed 4 bases at V and 4 bases at J, leaving 7 bases unmatched. This CDR3 spans 15 amino acids. CDR1 is ENHRY and CDR2 is SYGVKD in the germline V gene. In DNA, the CDR3 is TGTGCCATCAGTGCCCGGACAGGGGAGTCCTATGGCTACACCTTC. This sequence encodes CAISARTGESYGYTF.

The chain couples TRBV7-2 to TRBJ1-1; no clear D. With 5 bases removed from V and 0 bases from J, the gap between germline ends came to 10 bases. This CDR3 spans 14 amino acids. Germline loops: CDR1 SGHTA, CDR2 FQGNSA. Here the CDR3 DNA reads TGTGCCAGCAGCCTGCGGCAGTTGAACACTGAAGCTTTCTTT. Protein product: CASSLRQLNTEAFF.

This sequence joins TRBV11-2 and TRBJ2-3, with 12 bases identical to TRBD2. V gave up 5 bases and J gave up 5 bases; unmatched junction bases: 11. The CDR3 contains 17 residues. CDR1 and CDR2 (germline): SGHAT, FQNNGV. The CDR3 DNA follows: TGTGCCAGCAGCCCACCCCTAGCGGGAGGGCGTGGAGATACGCAGTATTTT. This encodes CASSPPLAGGRGDTQYF.